Listed below are T cell receptor beta chains from one sample, sequenced in a study of cytomegalovirus exposure and HLA in healthy donors. This table comes from immunoSEQ multiplex PCR, and its TCRdb copy is limited to in-frame clones, with some not included. The sample data list around 200,000 clones. The sequencing sample was made of PBMCs. The receptor set was obtained from a woman aged 25 to 39 in good health and CMV-seropositive. The CDR3 runs from the conserved cysteine through the conserved F or W. The D gene is left open where the match is weak.

V,J,length,D,DNA,CDR3
TRBV6-6,TRBJ2-6,15,TRBD1,TGTGCCAGCAGCAACAGGGGGACCGGGGCCAACGTCCTGACTTTC,CASSNRGTGANVLTF
TRBV6-5,TRBJ2-5,12,.,TGTGCCAGCAGTTACGCACACGAGACCCAGTACTTC,CASSYAHETQYF
TRBV6-6,TRBJ1-5,13,.,TGTGCCAGCACTCGGACAGGCAATCAGCCCCAGCATTTT,CASTRTGNQPQHF
TRBV5-1,TRBJ2-5,14,.,TGCGCCAGCAGCTTGGAGACTAGTGGGGAGACCCAGTACTTC,CASSLETSGETQYF
TRBV10-3,TRBJ2-5,13,TRBD1,TGTGCCATCAGTGGACAGGGCACAGAGACCCAGTACTTC,CAISGQGTETQYF
TRBV5-1,TRBJ2-7,15,TRBD2,TGCGCCAGCAGCTTTGTAGGGACTATCTCCAGCGAGCAGTACTTC,CASSFVGTISSEQYF
TRBV25-1,TRBJ2-5,15,TRBD1,TGTGCCAGCAGTGCCTTAGACAGGGCTGAAGAGACCCAGTACTTC,CASSALDRAEETQYF
TRBV27,TRBJ2-5,14,TRBD1,TGTGCCAGCAGTGCAAGACAGGGAAGGGGGACCCAGTACTTC,CASSARQGRGTQYF
TRBV9,TRBJ2-1,19,TRBD1,TGTGCCAGCAGCCCCAGCGAGGACAGGGGGCTAGGCTCCTACAATGAGCAGTTCTTC,CASSPSEDRGLGSYNEQFF
TRBV5-1,TRBJ2-1,15,TRBD1,TGCGCCAGCAGCTCCCCGGGACAGGGTAGCAATGAGCAGTTCTTC,CASSSPGQGSNEQFF
TRBV19,TRBJ1-3,15,.,TGTGCCAGTAGTATAGCCGGGGACTCTGGAAACACCATATATTTT,CASSIAGDSGNTIYF
TRBV30,TRBJ2-7,13,.,TGTGCCTGGAGTGGGGCAGGGTGGTACGAGCAGTACTTC,CAWSGAGWYEQYF
TRBV10-3,TRBJ2-2,15,TRBD1,TGTGCCATCAGTTCGGGGACAGGGGGTTCCGGGGAGCTGTTTTTT,CAISSGTGGSGELFF
TRBV18,TRBJ1-4,14,TRBD1,TGTGCCAGCTCTCCCGGGACAGAGAATGAAAAACTGTTTTTT,CASSPGTENEKLFF
TRBV27,TRBJ2-7,18,.,TGTGCCAGCAGTTTGGGGCCAGGCCGAGGGACTGTTGTCTACGAGCAGTACTTC,CASSLGPGRGTVVYEQYF
TRBV2,TRBJ2-5,15,TRBD2,TGTGCCAGCAGTTATAGCGGGGGGGCCAAGGAGACCCAGTACTTC,CASSYSGGAKETQYF
TRBV30,TRBJ2-1,15,.,TGTGCCTGGAGTGTACGAGGGCTCCTCGAAAAACTGCAGTTCTTC,CAWSVRGLLEKLQFF
TRBV10-3,TRBJ2-2,13,.,TGTGCCATCAGTGAGTCTGGGGGGTTGGCGCTGTTTTTT,CAISESGGLALFF
TRBV6-5,TRBJ2-1,16,TRBD2,TGTGCCAGCAGTTACTCACGGGGGGGGGCCTACAATGAGCAGTTCTTC,CASSYSRGGAYNEQFF
TRBV6-5,TRBJ1-5,12,.,TGTGCCAGCAGTCCCCGACAACAGCCCCAGCATTTT,CASSPRQQPQHF
TRBV13,TRBJ2-7,16,TRBD1,TGTGCCAGCAGCTTACGACAGGGACCTATCTCCTACGAGCAGTACTTC,CASSLRQGPISYEQYF
TRBV11-3,TRBJ2-2,17,TRBD1,TGTGCCAGCAGTTACTCCGAAGGACAGGCGAACACCGGGGAGCTGTTTTTT,CASSYSEGQANTGELFF
TRBV29-1,TRBJ2-5,14,TRBD2,TGCAGCGTTGGAGAAGGCCTAGCGGGAGAGACCCAGTACTTC,CSVGEGLAGETQYF
TRBV19,TRBJ1-1,15,.,TGTGCCAGTAGTAGTACGGGAACCAGGAGGACTGAAGCTTTCTTT,CASSSTGTRRTEAFF
TRBV6-5,TRBJ2-5,15,.,TGTGCCAGCAGTTACCTCCCGACTGAAGAAGAGACCCAGTACTTC,CASSYLPTEEETQYF
TRBV9,TRBJ2-3,13,TRBD2,TGTGCCAGCCGGCCATCAGCGGGAGAGACGCAGTATTTT,CASRPSAGETQYF
TRBV5-1,TRBJ2-7,13,TRBD1,TGCGCCAGCAGCCCGGACAGGGGTGGCGAGCAGTACTTC,CASSPDRGGEQYF
TRBV7-9,TRBJ2-3,15,TRBD2,TGTGCCAGCGAAGGACTAGCGGGAGTCACAGATACGCAGTATTTT,CASEGLAGVTDTQYF
TRBV9,TRBJ2-7,16,.,TGTGCCAGCAGCGTAGCTCGGACAGCACCCTCCTACGAGCAGTACTTC,CASSVARTAPSYEQYF
TRBV4-2,TRBJ1-1,16,.,TGTGCCAGCAGTCCCCGAGGACTCCAGCTAAGGTCTGAAGCTTTCTTT,CASSPRGLQLRSEAFF
TRBV2,TRBJ2-4,13,TRBD2,TGTGCCAGCAGTCGGGAGGTTAAAAACATTCAGTACTTC,CASSREVKNIQYF
TRBV10-3,TRBJ2-7,14,.,TGTGCCATCAAGGACGGACTGACCTCCTACGAGCAGTACTTC,CAIKDGLTSYEQYF
TRBV5-1,TRBJ2-2,17,TRBD1,TGCGCCAGCAGCTTCCGGACAGGGAATATTAACACCGGGGAGCTGTTTTTT,CASSFRTGNINTGELFF
TRBV19,TRBJ1-6,14,.,TGTGCCAGTGGATCCGGGACAAAGTACTCACCCCTCCACTTT,CASGSGTKYSPLHF
TRBV19,TRBJ2-3,14,.,TGTGCCAGTAGTATAGCTAGCAGCACAGATACGCAGTATTTT,CASSIASSTDTQYF
TRBV6-5,TRBJ2-7,15,TRBD2,TGTGCCAGCACCAGAGCGGGAGCCGGTTTTATGAAGCAGTACTTC,CASTRAGAGFMKQYF
TRBV7-6,TRBJ2-3,14,.,TGTGCCAGCAGCTTAGCTAGCGGAACAGATACGCAGTATTTT,CASSLASGTDTQYF
TRBV9,TRBJ2-7,18,TRBD2,TGTGCCAGCAGCGTAGTACTAGCGGGAGGCCCGAGCTCCTACGAGCAGTACTTC,CASSVVLAGGPSSYEQYF
TRBV6-5,TRBJ1-2,15,TRBD1,TGTGCCAGCAGATATACAGGGGGCGCTGACTATGGCTACACCTTC,CASRYTGGADYGYTF
TRBV2,TRBJ1-1,14,.,TGTGCCAGCAGGCGAGACAGGTGGGGCACTGAAGCTTTCTTT,CASRRDRWGTEAFF
TRBV5-5,TRBJ1-2,13,.,TGTGCCAGCAGCGTCCAGGGTGACTATGGCTACACCTTC,CASSVQGDYGYTF
TRBV7-2,TRBJ1-5,13,TRBD1,TGTGCCAGCAGCTCAGGACAGGGGTTCCCCCAGCATTTT,CASSSGQGFPQHF
TRBV18,TRBJ2-5,17,.,TGTGCCAGCTCACCAATTCTTTCCTCAGGGGTTCAAGAGACCCAGTACTTC,CASSPILSSGVQETQYF
TRBV5-4,TRBJ2-5,14,.,TGTGCCAGCACCAGAGGGGGGGCTGGAGAGACCCAGTACTTC,CASTRGGAGETQYF
TRBV6-5,TRBJ1-2,14,TRBD1,TGTGCCAGCAGAGAACGGACAGGAGTCTATGGCTACACCTTC,CASRERTGVYGYTF
TRBV19,TRBJ1-2,13,.,TGTGCCAGTGAAGCCGGGACTGGGTATGGCTACACCTTC,CASEAGTGYGYTF
TRBV4-3,TRBJ2-3,17,TRBD2,TGCGCCAGCAGCCAAGATCCCGGACTAGCGGGGCCAGATACGCAGTATTTT,CASSQDPGLAGPDTQYF
TRBV11-2,TRBJ1-2,13,TRBD1,TGTGCCAGCAGCCCGACAGGGGAGTATGGCTACACCTTC,CASSPTGEYGYTF
TRBV19,TRBJ2-2,14,TRBD2,TGTGCCAGTAGTGCTAGCGGTAACACCGGGGAGCTGTTTTTT,CASSASGNTGELFF
TRBV10-3,TRBJ1-3,19,TRBD1,TGTGCCATCAGTGAGTCGAAGGGGGCGGCAAGCTTCTCTGGAAATACCATATATTTT,CAISESKGAASFSGNTIYF
TRBV5-1,TRBJ2-1,14,.,TGCGCCAGCAGCTTGGATCGGGAATACAATGAGCAGTTCTTC,CASSLDREYNEQFF